The clone carrying this T cell receptor beta chain was found a few times. These data come from a study of response to subunit inactivated influenza vaccine. TCRdb recomputed calls from the RT-PCR reads with MiXCR, one row per CDR3 protein. The sample includes 600,000 to 850,000 distinct CDR3 sequences, approximately 14% of them seen just once. Trimming left V 2 bases short and J 15 bases short, with 17 bases between. The CDR3 length is 13 residues. Germline loops: CDR1 LNHNV, CDR2 YYDKDF (reference sequence). This clonotype originated in a man aged 45-60 years who received an inactivated influenza vaccine. The chain carries TRBV15 and TRBJ2-1; the D gene is possibly TRBD2 (6 bases). Sequenced material: PBMCs from blood, taken 14 to 15 days before vaccination. CDR3 nucleotides: TGTGCCACCAGCAGATCCCGGGACTCAGTTCGGTTCTTC. It encodes CATSRSRDSVRFF. The full variable domain, with the rest looked up from reference TRBV15 and TRBJ2-1, is DAMVIQNPRYQVTQFGKPVTLSCSQTLNHNVMYWYQQKSSQAPKLLFHYYDKDFNNEADTPDNFQSRRPNTSFCFLDIRSPGLGDTAMYLCATSRSRDSVRFFGPGTRLTVL.